The clone carrying this T cell receptor beta chain was seen a few times. As yet, its antigen is unknown. The same CDR3 also results from other DNA sequences found in this sample. The record originates from a study of beta chain features in type 1 diabetes. Overall study results and limits: When Type 1 diabetes patients were examined, their TCRB CDR3s proved moderately but significantly shorter in all four CD4+ subsets.

Expressed TCRB transcripts were sequenced because the entire RNA isolate underwent reverse transcription. Assay: immunoSEQ multiplex PCR; the TCRdb copy retains only in-frame clones and omits some. The sample holds over 600,000 clones, approximately 13% seen once. The CDR3 has 11 residues. V lost 2 bases to trimming and J lost 9 bases, with 5 bases between them. Germline V gene sequence: CDR1 MNHEY, CDR2 SVGAGI. The sequenced material came from naive CD4+ T cells from blood. The chain recombines TRBV6-5 with TRBJ2-1; unclear D gene. This TCR was recovered from a man aged 25 to 40 with type 1 diabetes. This CDR3 reads CASSYRGEQFF. CDR3 nucleotides: TGTGCCAGCAGTTACCGTGGTGAGCAGTTCTTC.